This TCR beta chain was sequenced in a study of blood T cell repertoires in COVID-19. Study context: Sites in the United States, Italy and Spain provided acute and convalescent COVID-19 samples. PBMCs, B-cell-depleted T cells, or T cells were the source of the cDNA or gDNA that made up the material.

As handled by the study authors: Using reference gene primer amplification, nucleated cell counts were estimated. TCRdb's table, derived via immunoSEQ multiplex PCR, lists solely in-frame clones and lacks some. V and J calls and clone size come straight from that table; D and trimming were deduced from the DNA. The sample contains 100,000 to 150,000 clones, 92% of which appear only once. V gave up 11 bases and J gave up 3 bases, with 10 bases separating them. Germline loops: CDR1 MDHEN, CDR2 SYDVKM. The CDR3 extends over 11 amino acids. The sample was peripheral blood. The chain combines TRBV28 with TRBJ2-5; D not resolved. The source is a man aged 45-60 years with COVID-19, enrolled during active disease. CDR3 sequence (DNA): TGTGCCTCTGAGGCGGAAGAGACCCAGTACTTC. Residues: CASEAEETQYF.